This T cell receptor (beta chain) was profiled in a study of human T cells and chemical hapten exposure. In the study overall: Upper back patch tests used 0.01% DPC, scored after 6 days. Affected patients, primarily female, had alopecia areata, totalis or universalis. Overall study findings and caveats: Compared with pre-sensitization or healthy control sets, expanded TCRs clustered more.

From germline, CDR1 is SNHLY and CDR2 FYNNEI. V shed 6 bases, J shed 2 bases, and the junction held 7 bases outside the gene matches. This CDR3 is built from 16 residues. In TCRdb, the RACE reads were re-called with MiXCR into one record per CDR3 protein. Among about 51,000 distinct CDR3 sequences listed, about 9.4% were seen once. Worth noting for this clonotype: Its antigen is still unknown.

Time point defined: pre-sensitization, week 0. Indicated treatment: therapeutic diphenylcyclopropenone sensitization with weekly scalp DPC. Alopecia patients between 18 and 70 years old and suitable for DPC were used as donors. The chain has TRBV2 and TRBJ1-1, with TRBD1 matching over 12 bases. This clonotype was sampled from a woman in her 40s with alopecia areata. Some clones in this sample may be carry-over from other donors' samples. Sample: whole blood, taken in connection with sensitization to the hapten diphenylcyclopropenone (DPC). The CDR3 nucleotides are TGTGCCAGCAGACACCGGGACAGGGGGCCAAACACTGAAGCTTTCTTT. Protein: CASRHRDRGPNTEAFF.